A single sample gave rise to the 31 T cell receptor beta chains below, sequenced in a study of T cells in Graves' hyperthyroidism and ophthalmopathy. From RNA transcripts, TCR beta CDR3 regions were amplified. First-round RT-PCR with HTBI primers amplified the TCR CDR3 region. Using its own MiXCR run on the multiplex PCR reads, TCRdb lists one record per CDR3 protein. In the table there are about 600,000 distinct CDR3 sequences, about a sixth of which are singletons. Sequencing was performed on blood. The origin of the receptors is a woman aged 40 to 50 with Graves' ophthalmopathy.

There are many counts of this clonotype. The chain has TRBV27 and TRBJ1-2; no clear D. CDR1 and CDR2 from the germline V gene are MNHEY and SMNVEV (reference sequence). V dropped 2 bases and J dropped 3 bases, with 7 bases sitting between them. The CDR3 runs 13 residues. The CDR3 reads CASSLNSDYGYTF. CDR3 nucleotide sequence: TGTGCCAGCAGTTTAAACAGCGACTATGGCTACACCTTC.

This clonotype has a handful of counts. The chain carries TRBV5-6 and TRBJ1-1; D not certain. The CDR3 length is 13 residues. CDR1 is SGHDT, CDR2 YYEEEE, per germline. The germline V and J ends were trimmed by 0 bases and 7 bases, with 10 bases remaining between them. The CDR3 reads CASSLDLVGEAFF. The CDR3 nucleotides read TGTGCCAGCAGCTTGGATCTGGTTGGTGAAGCTTTCTTT. Together with reference TRBV5-6 and TRBJ1-1, the CDR3 gives the full variable domain: DAGVTQSPTHLIKTRGQQVTLRCSPKSGHDTVSWYQQALGQGPQFIFQYYEEEERQRGNFPDRFSGHQFPNYSSELNVNALLLGDSALYLCASSLDLVGEAFFGQGTRLTVV.

This clonotype has only a few counts. The chain couples TRBV7-9 to TRBJ2-2; TRBD2 is a possible D gene (6 bases). The germline V gene encodes CDR1 SEHNR and CDR2 FQNEAQ (reference sequence). The CDR3 length is 17 residues. Trimming took 5 bases from V and 2 from J, leaving 18 bases between them. CDR3 region: CASSAKAWRGNTGELFF. CDR3 DNA sequence: TGTGCCAGCAGCGCCAAGGCTTGGCGGGGTAACACCGGGGAGCTGTTTTTT. Variable domain in full (rest from reference TRBV7-9 and TRBJ2-2): DTGVSQNPRHKITKRGQNVTFRCDPISEHNRLYWYRQTLGQGPEFLTYFQNEAQLEKSRLLSDRFSAERPKGSFSTLEIQRTEQGDSAMYLCASSAKAWRGNTGELFFGEGSRLTVL.

This clonotype was seen a handful of times. CDR3 protein: CSVGTDGQPQHF. In nucleotides, the CDR3 is TGCAGCGTTGGGACAGATGGTCAGCCCCAGCATTTT. The chain links TRBV29-1 to TRBJ1-5; possibly TRBD1 for D (6 bases). This CDR3 is 12 amino acids long. Looked up from germline, CDR1 is SQVTM and CDR2 is ANQGSEA. V lost 4 bases, J lost 6 bases, and 10 bases lay in between. Looking up the rest from reference TRBV29-1 and TRBJ1-5 gives the full variable domain: SAVISQKPSRDICQRGTSLTIQCQVDSQVTMMFWYRQQPGQSLTLIATANQGSEATYESGFVIDKFPISRPNLTFSTLTVSNMSPEDSSIYLCSVGTDGQPQHFGDGTRLSIL.

There are many counts of this clonotype. This chain connects TRBV11-3 to TRBJ1-1; 7 bases are shared with TRBD1. From germline, CDR1 is SGHNT and CDR2 YENEEA. CDR3 size: 16 residues. Unmatched junction bases numbered 12, after V lost 5 bases and J lost 3 bases. The DNA for the CDR3 is TGTGCCAGCAGCCCCCTACCAGACAGGGCGGACACTGAAGCTTTCTTT. Residues: CASSPLPDRADTEAFF.

The chain has TRBV11-3 and TRBJ1-2, with 9 bases that match TRBD1. Trimming at V came to 5 bases and at J to 11 bases, leaving 18 bases not matched to a gene. Germline assignment: CDR1 SGHNT and CDR2 YENEEA. CDR3 size: 16 residues. The CDR3 region is CASSLPTGQGQSLYTF. The DNA of the CDR3 is TGTGCCAGCAGCCTTCCCACCGGACAGGGGCAATCCCTATACACCTTC.

This clonotype was observed at least ten times. The V gene is TRBV4-1, the J gene TRBJ1-1; 9 bases line up with TRBD1. Germline CDR1 MGHRA, CDR2 YSYEKL. V lost 4 bases and J lost 5; bases outside the gene matches: 8. This CDR3 spans 15 amino acids. The CDR3 DNA reads TGCGCCAGCAGCCCACAGGGGGCTTTTGGGACTGAAGCTTTCTTT. This encodes CASSPQGAFGTEAFF.

This clonotype was seen only a few times. A much larger clone is a single base away; this may be a read error. The chain uses TRBV11-2 and TRBJ2-1; D not certain. The CDR3 sequence is 14 residues long. Germline V gene lookup returns CDR1 SGHAT and CDR2 FQNNGV. The V and J ends lost 6 bases and 4 bases respectively, with 13 bases between them. The chain's CDR3 is CASRVTAAYNEQFF. Written as DNA, the CDR3 is TGTGCCAGCAGAGTGACTGCGGCTTACAATGAGCAGTTCTTC.

This chain joins TRBV5-1 and TRBJ1-6; 9 bases map to TRBD1. Germline CDR1 and CDR2: SGHRS and YFSETQ. Trimming took 4 bases from V and 5 from J; bases not matched to a gene: 7. There are 16 residues in the CDR3. Here the CDR3 reads CASSRSGTGNNSPLHF. The CDR3, as DNA: TGCGCCAGCAGCCGCTCAGGGACAGGGAATAATTCACCCCTCCACTTT.

This chain links TRBV11-3 with TRBJ2-1; a possible D gene is TRBD2 (6 bases). Looked up from germline, CDR1 is SGHNT and CDR2 is YENEEA. V was cut by 6 bases and J by 1 base, with 16 bases left in between. The CDR3 runs to 16 residues. The CDR3, as DNA: TGTGCCAGCAGTTTTAGCGGACAACTTTCCTACAATGAGCAGTTCTTC. This encodes CASSFSGQLSYNEQFF.

In this sample, this clonotype turned up many times. This chain joins TRBV6-1 and TRBJ1-5, with D unclear. Germline CDR1 reads MNHNS; CDR2 reads SASEGT. Trimming took 7 bases from V and 5 from J, leaving 15 bases between them. The CDR3 sequence is 14 residues long. CDR3 in DNA: TGTGCCAGCACGGTGAACAGCGTTCATCAGCCCCAGCATTTT. It codes for CASTVNSVHQPQHF.

The sample holds many counts of this clonotype. The chain recombines TRBV20-1 with TRBJ2-5; D tentatively reads TRBD1 or TRBD2 (6 bases each). The germline V gene encodes CDR1 DFQATT and CDR2 SNEGSKA (reference sequence). V was shortened by 3 bases and J by 3 bases, with 14 bases between the two germline ends. This CDR3 has 14 amino acids. This CDR3 reads CSARGGDRKETQYF. In DNA, the CDR3 is TGCAGTGCTAGGGGGGGCGACAGGAAAGAGACCCAGTACTTC.

There are many counts of this clonotype. The chain couples TRBV5-1 to TRBJ1-1; 9 nucleotides agree with TRBD1. The germline CDR1 and CDR2 sequences are SGHRS and YFSETQ. Germline trimming cut 4 bases from V and 11 bases from J; bases unmatched to any gene: 15. The CDR3 totals 15 residues. CDR3 protein: CASSPGTGPVRVAFF. Here the CDR3 DNA reads TGCGCCAGCAGCCCAGGGACAGGGCCTGTGAGGGTCGCTTTCTTT.

The V and J genes are TRBV14 and TRBJ2-5; 7 nucleotides align to TRBD2. The J segment lost 1 base and the V segment lost 0 bases, leaving 5 bases of the junction unmatched. Per the germline V gene, CDR1 is SGHDN and CDR2 is FVKESK. This CDR3 contains 16 residues. CDR3 sequence reads: CASSQDRGSFQETQYF. The CDR3 DNA reads TGTGCCAGCAGCCAAGATCGCGGGAGTTTCCAAGAGACCCAGTACTTC. Supplemented by reference TRBV14 and TRBJ2-5, the full variable domain reads EAGVTQFPSHSVIEKGQTVTLRCDPISGHDNLYWYRRVMGKEIKFLLHFVKESKQDESGMPNNRFLAERTGGTYSTLKVQPAELEDSGVYFCASSQDRGSFQETQYFGPGTRLLVL.

This clonotype was counted ten times or more. V is TRBV5-1 and J is TRBJ2-2, with unresolved D. Germline-derived CDR1 and CDR2 are SGHRS and YFSETQ. The V gene lost 6 bases and the J gene lost 3 bases, with 3 bases spanning the gap. The CDR3 is made up of 11 amino acids. CDR3 sequence: CASTYTGELFF. CDR3 bases: TGCGCCAGCACATACACCGGGGAGCTGTTTTTT.

This clonotype was detected ten times or more. The V gene is TRBV7-9, the J gene TRBJ2-1; 9 positions match TRBD2. CDR1 and CDR2 from the germline V gene are SEHNR and FQNEAQ (reference sequence). This CDR3 has 17 residues. Losses at the gene ends were 5 bases for V and 9 bases for J; bases not matched to a gene: 17. CDR3 nucleotides: TGTGCCAGCAGCCCCCAACCGGCGGGAGGGATTATACGTGAGCAGTTCTTC. It translates to CASSPQPAGGIIREQFF.

This clonotype was detected only a few times. The chain links TRBV20-1 to TRBJ1-6; D unclear. The CDR3 extends over 14 amino acids. Trimming stripped 0 bases from V and 10 bases from J, with 13 bases between. Germline-derived CDR1 and CDR2 are DFQATT and SNEGSKA (reference sequence). This CDR3 is CSARDRGRGSPLHF. The CDR3 coding sequence is TGCAGTGCTAGAGATCGGGGAAGAGGGTCACCCCTCCACTTT.

This clonotype was observed at least ten times. The CDR3 here is CASSEGVAGDTQYF. The DNA for the CDR3 is TGTGCCAGCAGTGAAGGGGTAGCGGGGGATACGCAGTATTTT. The chain employs TRBV2 and TRBJ2-3; TRBD2 agrees at 8 bases. This CDR3 contains 14 residues. CDR1 SNHLY and CDR2 FYNNEI come from the germline V gene. J gave up 6 bases and V 1 base, and 3 bases lay outside the gene matches.

V gene TRBV18 combines with J gene TRBJ2-6; possibly TRBD1 for D (5 bases). Germline lookup yields CDR1 KGHSH and CDR2 LQKENI. The V gene lost 1 base and the J gene lost 0 bases, with 10 bases spanning the gap. The CDR3 runs to 17 residues. The CDR3 region is CASSPQGATSGANVLTF. The CDR3 DNA is TGTGCCAGCTCACCACAAGGGGCCACCTCTGGGGCCAACGTCCTGACTTTC. The whole variable domain, remainder taken from reference TRBV18 and TRBJ2-6, is NAGVMQNPRHLVRRRGQEARLRCSPMKGHSHVYWYRQLPEEGLKFMVYLQKENIIDESGMPKERFSAEFPKEGPSILRIQQVVRGDSAAYFCASSPQGATSGANVLTFGAGSRLTVL.

This rearrangement joins TRBV10-3 to TRBJ2-7; D tentatively reads TRBD1 or TRBD2 (5 bases each). Germline loops: CDR1 ENHRY, CDR2 SYGVKD. The CDR3 is 15 amino acids. V was clipped by 7 bases and J by 3 bases, with 19 bases between them. In DNA, the CDR3 is TGTGCCATCAAGGTCGGGACGGCAGGCGGCTACGAGCAGTACTTC. Residues: CAIKVGTAGGYEQYF.

This clonotype was seen many times. The V and J genes are TRBV20-1 and TRBJ2-1; 14 nucleotides match TRBD2. The CDR3 spans 19 residues. CDR1 is DFQATT, CDR2 SNEGSKA, per germline (reference sequence). The ends lost 3 bases at V and 2 bases at J; junction bases unmatched: 12. CDR3: CSASPGLAGGLLAYNEQFF. Written as DNA, the CDR3 is TGCAGTGCTAGCCCAGGACTAGCGGGAGGATTATTGGCCTACAATGAGCAGTTCTTC.

The table lists this clonotype with a few counts. The chain couples TRBV6-1 to TRBJ1-2; the D gene is possibly TRBD1 (5 bases). The V and J ends lost 6 bases and 0 bases respectively, with 8 bases between them. The CDR3 is made up of 13 amino acids. Germline V gives CDR1 MNHNS, CDR2 SASEGT. CDR3 region: CASRLTANYGYTF. The CDR3 coding sequence is TGTGCCAGCAGGTTGACAGCTAACTATGGCTACACCTTC.

The V and J genes are TRBV5-1 and TRBJ1-1; D might be TRBD1 (6 bases). CDR3 length: 17 residues. V lost 2 bases, J lost 1 base, and 18 bases lay in between. Germline CDR1 and CDR2: SGHRS and YFSETQ. The CDR3 spells CASSFGGGAGGNTEAFF. Here the CDR3 DNA reads TGCGCCAGCAGCTTCGGGGGGGGCGCGGGGGGGAACACTGAAGCTTTCTTT. Full variable domain (remainder filled in from reference TRBV5-1 and TRBJ1-1): KAGVTQTPRYLIKTRGQQVTLSCSPISGHRSVSWYQQTPGQGLQFLFEYFSETQRNKGNFPGRFSGRQFSNSRSEMNVSTLELGDSALYLCASSFGGGAGGNTEAFFGQGTRLTVV.

Many counts were recorded for this clonotype. J is TRBJ1-1 and V is TRBV10-3, with D uncertain. Trimming took 9 bases from V and 2 from J, leaving 13 bases between them. Germline CDR1 is ENHRY and CDR2 is SYGVKD. The CDR3 has 13 residues. CDR3 loop: CAISDGVNTEAFF. Written as DNA, the CDR3 is TGTGCCATATCGGACGGGGTAAACACTGAAGCTTTCTTT.

This clonotype was found many times. The chain links TRBV7-3 to TRBJ2-6; D gene ambiguous. Trimming pared 2 bases from V and 0 bases from J, leaving 5 bases between. This CDR3 region has 15 residues. The V gene's germline CDR1 is SGHTA and CDR2 FQGTGA. CDR3 residues: CASSLWASGANVLTF. The CDR3 coding sequence is TGTGCCAGCAGCTTATGGGCCTCTGGGGCCAACGTCCTGACTTTC. The full variable domain, rest sourced from reference TRBV7-3 and TRBJ2-6, is GAGVSQTPSNKVTEKGKYVELRCDPISGHTALYWYRQSLGQGPEFLIYFQGTGAADDSGLPNDRFFAVRPEGSVSTLKIQRTERGDSAVYLCASSLWASGANVLTFGAGSRLTVL.

This clonotype was recorded many times. The rearrangement joins TRBV20-1 to TRBJ2-7; D not certain. V was trimmed by 5 bases and J by 2 bases, leaving 19 bases between them. Germline assignment: CDR1 DFQATT and CDR2 SNEGSKA (reference sequence). CDR3 length: 15 residues. CDR3 loop: CSAYYRTSDPYEQYF. The CDR3 DNA reads as TGCAGTGCTTACTATAGGACCTCGGACCCCTACGAGCAGTACTTC.

This clonotype was detected only a few times. J is TRBJ1-2 and V is TRBV7-9; 9 nucleotides align to TRBD1. This CDR3 region has 15 residues. The trim removed 5 bases at V and 2 bases at J, leaving 6 bases unmatched. CDR1 is SEHNR, CDR2 FQNEAQ, per germline (reference sequence). The CDR3 DNA sequence: TGTGCCAGCAGCCCATCGGACAGGGGAAACTATGGCTACACCTTC. Translating it yields CASSPSDRGNYGYTF.

This chain links TRBV6-1 with TRBJ1-4; D unclear. This CDR3 has 13 residues. The germline gives CDR1 MNHNS, CDR2 SASEGT. Trimming stripped 6 bases from V and 4 bases from J, with 9 bases between. The DNA of the CDR3 is TGTGCCAGCAGAGACCGGAGTAATGAAAAACTGTTTTTT. This codes for CASRDRSNEKLFF.

This clonotype showed up just a few times. The chain combines TRBV29-1 with TRBJ2-5; TRBD1 aligns across 8 bases. V lost 3 bases and J lost 2; bases outside the gene matches: 11. Per the germline V gene, CDR1 is SQVTM and CDR2 is ANQGSEA. This CDR3 is built from 16 residues. The CDR3 reads CSVDPTGAGLQETQYF. The CDR3 DNA reads as TGCAGCGTTGACCCGACAGGGGCAGGATTACAAGAGACCCAGTACTTC.

This clonotype has more than one count but fewer than ten. The rearrangement uses TRBV20-1 and TRBJ1-6, with 11 bases lining up with TRBD1. Germline V gives CDR1 DFQATT, CDR2 SNEGSKA (reference sequence). V was clipped by 2 bases and J by 10 bases; unmatched bases: 10. CDR3 length: 16 amino acids. This CDR3 is CSARLRDRGFRSPLHF. The CDR3 DNA is TGCAGTGCTAGACTTAGGGACAGGGGGTTTCGGTCACCCCTCCACTTT.

This clonotype came up many times. The chain has TRBV7-2 and TRBJ1-1; D not resolved. The CDR3 is 13 residues long. Germline V lookup: CDR1 SGHTA, CDR2 FQGNSA. V was trimmed by 6 bases and J by 3 bases, leaving 11 bases between them. In DNA form, the CDR3 reads TGTGCCAGCAGTTTCAGCTGGGACACTGAAGCTTTCTTT. This gives the protein CASSFSWDTEAFF.